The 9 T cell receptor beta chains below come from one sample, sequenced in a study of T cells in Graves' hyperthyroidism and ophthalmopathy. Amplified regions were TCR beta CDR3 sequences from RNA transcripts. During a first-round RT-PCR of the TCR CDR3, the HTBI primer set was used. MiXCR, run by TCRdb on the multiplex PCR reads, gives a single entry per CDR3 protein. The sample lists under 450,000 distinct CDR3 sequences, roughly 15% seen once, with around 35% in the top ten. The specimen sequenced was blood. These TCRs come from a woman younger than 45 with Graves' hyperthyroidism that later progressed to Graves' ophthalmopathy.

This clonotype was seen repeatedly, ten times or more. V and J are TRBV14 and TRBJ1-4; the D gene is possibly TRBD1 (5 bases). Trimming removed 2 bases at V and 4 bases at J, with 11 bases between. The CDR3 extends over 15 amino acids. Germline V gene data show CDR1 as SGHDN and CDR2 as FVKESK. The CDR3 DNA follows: TGTGCCAGCAGCCAAACCGGGACGAATAATGAAAAACTGTTTTTT. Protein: CASSQTGTNNEKLFF.

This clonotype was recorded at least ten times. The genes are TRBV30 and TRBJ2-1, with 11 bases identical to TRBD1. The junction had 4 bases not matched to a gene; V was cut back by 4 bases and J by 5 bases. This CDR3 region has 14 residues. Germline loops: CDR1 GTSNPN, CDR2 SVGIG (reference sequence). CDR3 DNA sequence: TGTGCCTGGACCGGGACAGGGGGTAACAATGAGCAGTTCTTC. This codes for CAWTGTGGNNEQFF.

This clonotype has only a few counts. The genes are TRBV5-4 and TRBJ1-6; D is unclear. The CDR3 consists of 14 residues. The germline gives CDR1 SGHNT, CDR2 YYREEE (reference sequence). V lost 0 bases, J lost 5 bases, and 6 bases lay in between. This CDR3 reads CASSLGQNNSPLHF. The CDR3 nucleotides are TGTGCCAGCAGCTTGGGGCAGAATAATTCACCCCTCCACTTT.

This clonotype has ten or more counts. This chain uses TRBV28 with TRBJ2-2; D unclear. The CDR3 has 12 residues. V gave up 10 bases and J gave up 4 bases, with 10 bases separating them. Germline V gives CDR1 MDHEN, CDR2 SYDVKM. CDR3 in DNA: TGTGCCATCAAATCAGGCACCGGGGAGCTGTTTTTT. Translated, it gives CAIKSGTGELFF.

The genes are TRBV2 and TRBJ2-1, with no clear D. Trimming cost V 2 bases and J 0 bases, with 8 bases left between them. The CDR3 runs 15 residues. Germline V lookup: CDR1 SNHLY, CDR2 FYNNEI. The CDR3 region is CASSEYQDSYNEQFF. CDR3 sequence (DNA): TGTGCCAGCAGTGAATACCAGGACTCCTACAATGAGCAGTTCTTC.

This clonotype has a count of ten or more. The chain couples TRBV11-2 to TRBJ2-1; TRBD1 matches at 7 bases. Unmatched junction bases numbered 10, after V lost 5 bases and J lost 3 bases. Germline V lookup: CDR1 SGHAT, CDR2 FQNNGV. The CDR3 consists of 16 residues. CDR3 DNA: TGTGCCAGCAGCGCAACAGGGGCTCTGGACTACAATGAGCAGTTCTTC. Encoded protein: CASSATGALDYNEQFF.

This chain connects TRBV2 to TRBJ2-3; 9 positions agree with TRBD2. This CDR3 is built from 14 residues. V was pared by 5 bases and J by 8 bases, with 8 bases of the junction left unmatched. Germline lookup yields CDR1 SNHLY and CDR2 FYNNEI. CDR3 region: CASSPGTSKSTQYF. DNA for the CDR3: TGTGCCAGCAGTCCCGGGACTAGCAAGAGTACGCAGTATTTT.

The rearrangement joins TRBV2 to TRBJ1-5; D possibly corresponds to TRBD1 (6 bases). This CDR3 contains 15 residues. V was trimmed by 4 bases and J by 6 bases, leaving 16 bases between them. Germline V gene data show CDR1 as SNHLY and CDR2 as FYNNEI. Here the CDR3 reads CASSGDNLGGQPQHF. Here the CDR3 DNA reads TGTGCCAGCAGTGGGGACAATTTAGGGGGTCAGCCCCAGCATTTT.

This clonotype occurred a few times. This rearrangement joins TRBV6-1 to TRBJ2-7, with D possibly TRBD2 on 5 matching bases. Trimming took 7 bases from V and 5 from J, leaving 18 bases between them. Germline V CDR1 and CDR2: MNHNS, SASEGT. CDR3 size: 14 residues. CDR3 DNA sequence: TGTGCCAGCATCGAAGGACCCAGCGGCGACGAGCAGTACTTC. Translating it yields CASIEGPSGDEQYF.